The present entry profiles one T cell receptor beta chain with its context. Trimming removed 7 bases from V and 4 bases from J, with 18 bases in between. CDR1 and CDR2 from the germline V gene are LNHDA and SQIVND (reference sequence). This CDR3 is 15 amino acids long. This sample was taken from a study of blood T cell repertoires in COVID-19. On the study more broadly: Acute and convalescent COVID-19 specimens originated in the United States, Italy and Spain. PBMCs, B-cell-depleted T cells, or T cells provided the cDNA or gDNA that made up the material.

In the authors' methods: It was from reference gene primer amplification that nucleated cell counts were estimated. Only in-frame clones appear in the TCRdb table, and some are missing; sequencing was by immunoSEQ multiplex PCR. The D gene and trimming were derived from the DNA, and the V and J assignments and clone size from that table. The sample consists of about 380,000 clones, roughly four fifths of them appearing once. V is TRBV19 and J is TRBJ2-3; tentatively, D is TRBD2 (5 bases). The origin of this receptor is a human donor with acute or convalescent COVID-19. The donor label of this sample is uncertain. The sample was peripheral blood. CDR3 DNA: TGTGCCAGTAAGACGGGCAGGACTGTGTCAGATACGCAGTATTTT. Protein sequence: CASKTGRTVSDTQYF.